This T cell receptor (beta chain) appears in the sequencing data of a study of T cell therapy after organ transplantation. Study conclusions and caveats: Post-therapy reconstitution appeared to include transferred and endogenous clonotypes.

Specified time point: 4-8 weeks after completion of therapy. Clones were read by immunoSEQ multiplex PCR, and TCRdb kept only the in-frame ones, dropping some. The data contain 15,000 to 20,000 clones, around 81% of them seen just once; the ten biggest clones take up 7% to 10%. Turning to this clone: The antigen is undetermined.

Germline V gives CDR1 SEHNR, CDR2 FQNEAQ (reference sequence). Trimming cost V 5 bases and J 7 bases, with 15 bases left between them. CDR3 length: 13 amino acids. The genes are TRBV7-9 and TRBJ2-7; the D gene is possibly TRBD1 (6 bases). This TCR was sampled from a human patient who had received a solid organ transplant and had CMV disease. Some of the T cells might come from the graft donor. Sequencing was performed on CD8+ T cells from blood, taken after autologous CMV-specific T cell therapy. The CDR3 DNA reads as TGTGCCAGCAGCGTAACAGGGATTGTGGAGCAGTACTTC. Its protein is CASSVTGIVEQYF. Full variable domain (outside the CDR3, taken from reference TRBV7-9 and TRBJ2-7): DTGVSQNPRHKITKRGQNVTFRCDPISEHNRLYWYRQTLGQGPEFLTYFQNEAQLEKSRLLSDRFSAERPKGSFSTLEIQRTEQGDSAMYLCASSVTGIVEQYFGPGTRLTVT.